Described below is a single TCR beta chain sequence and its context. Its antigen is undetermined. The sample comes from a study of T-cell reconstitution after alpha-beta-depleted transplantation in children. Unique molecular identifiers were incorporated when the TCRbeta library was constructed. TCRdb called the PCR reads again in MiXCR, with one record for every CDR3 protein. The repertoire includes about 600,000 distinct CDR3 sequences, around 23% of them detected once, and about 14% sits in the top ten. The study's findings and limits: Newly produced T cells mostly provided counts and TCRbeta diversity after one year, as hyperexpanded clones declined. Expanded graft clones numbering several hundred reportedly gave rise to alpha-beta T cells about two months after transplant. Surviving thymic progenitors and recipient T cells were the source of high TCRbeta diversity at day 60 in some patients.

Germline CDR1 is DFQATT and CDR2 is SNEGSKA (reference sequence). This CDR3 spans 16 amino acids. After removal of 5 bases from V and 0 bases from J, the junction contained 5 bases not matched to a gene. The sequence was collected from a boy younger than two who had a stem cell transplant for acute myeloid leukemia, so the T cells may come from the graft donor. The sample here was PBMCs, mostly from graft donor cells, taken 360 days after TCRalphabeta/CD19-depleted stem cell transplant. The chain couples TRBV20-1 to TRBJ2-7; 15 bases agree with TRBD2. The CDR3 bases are TGCAGTGCTCATCGGACTAGCGGGGGGGTCTCCTACGAGCAGTACTTC. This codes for CSAHRTSGGVSYEQYF.